The clone carrying this T cell receptor beta chain was seen ten or more times. Read coverage stops 3 residues before the CDR3 terminus; the germline J gene supplies the remainder. The data stem from a study of T cell clonality in common variable immunodeficiency. Both groups were predominantly of Caucasian heritage. This CDR3 contains 14 residues. J lost 2 bases, V lost 5 bases, and 0 bases had no gene match. Per germline, CDR1 SGHVS and CDR2 FQNEAQ. The repertoire was sequenced with immunoSEQ multiplex PCR; TCRdb's copy has only in-frame clones and lacks some. The record shows tens of thousands of clones for this sample, with no singletons present.

This clonotype originated in a person aged 18-70 years in good health. Sequences were obtained from peripheral blood mononuclear cells. The rearrangement joins TRBV7-8 to TRBJ1-5; 10 bases line up with TRBD1. Incomplete CDR3 DNA: TGTGCCAGCAGCGGGACAGGGGGCAATCAGCCC. Translated, it gives CASSGTGGNQP. The full CDR3 is CASSGTGGNQPQHF.